These T cell receptor beta chains were read from a single sample in a study of immune characterization of retroperitoneal liposarcoma. TCRdb analysed the PCR reads with MiXCR anew, one entry per CDR3 protein. Of 2,500 to 3,500 distinct CDR3 sequences in the sample, approximately 50% are singletons; the top ten hold more than 50%. The sample comprised tumor tissue. The receptor source for this set is a male donor with retroperitoneal liposarcoma. CDR3s include the opening cysteine and the closing phenylalanine or tryptophan. Each record gives: D gene, clone size, V gene, J gene, CDR3 protein, CDR3 DNA. D genes are given only for firm matches. The size field is filled for only some rows; it gives once, few, many or a size class.

TRBD2	-	TRBV6-6	TRBJ2-5	CASSLAGKETQYF	TGTGCCAGCAGTTTAGCGGGCAAAGAGACCCAGTACTTC
-	-	TRBV6-1	TRBJ2-7	CASRKAGPGPYEQYF	TGTGCCAGCAGAAAGGCGGGACCGGGTCCCTACGAGCAGTACTTC
-	few	TRBV4-1	TRBJ1-1	CASSQEPRDTEAFF	TGCGCCAGCAGCCAAGAGCCGAGGGACACTGAAGCTTTCTTT
-	-	TRBV6-1	TRBJ2-5	CASGRGGGETQYF	TGTGCCAGCGGACGTGGGGGTGGGGAGACCCAGTACTTC
TRBD2	-	TRBV6-1	TRBJ2-1	CATGRGGWTSEYNEQFF	TGTGCCACGGGGAGGGGGGGCTGGACTAGCGAATACAATGAGCAGTTCTTC
TRBD1	once	TRBV7-2	TRBJ2-2	CASSLQGAGGELFF	TGTGCCAGCAGCTTACAGGGGGCTGGCGGGGAGCTGTTTTTT
-	-	TRBV6-1	TRBJ2-1	CASSEGETNEQFF	TGTGCCAGCAGTGAAGGAGAAACCAATGAGCAGTTCTTC
TRBD2	-	TRBV6-1	TRBJ2-7	CASSRTGTSYEQYF	TGTGCCAGCAGTCGAACCGGGACTAGTTACGAGCAGTACTTC
TRBD1	-	TRBV6-1	TRBJ2-2	CASSEANRGPNTGELFF	TGTGCCAGCAGTGAAGCCAACAGGGGCCCGAACACCGGGGAGCTGTTTTTT
-	-	TRBV6-8	TRBJ2-3	CASSSRLGGTDTQYF	TGTGCCAGCAGCTCCCGACTAGGAGGGACAGATACGCAGTATTTT